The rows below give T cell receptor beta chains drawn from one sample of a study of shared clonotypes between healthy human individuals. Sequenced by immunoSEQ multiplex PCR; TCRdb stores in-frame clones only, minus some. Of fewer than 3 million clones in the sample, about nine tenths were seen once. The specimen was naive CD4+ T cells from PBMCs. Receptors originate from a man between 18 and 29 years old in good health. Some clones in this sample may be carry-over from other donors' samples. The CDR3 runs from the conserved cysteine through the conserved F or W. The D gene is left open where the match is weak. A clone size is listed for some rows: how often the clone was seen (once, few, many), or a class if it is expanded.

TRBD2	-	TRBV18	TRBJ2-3	TGTGCCAGCTCACCACTTCAGGCTAGCGGGAATTTGGGAGATACGCAGTATTTT	CASSPLQASGNLGDTQYF
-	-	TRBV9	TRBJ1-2	TGTGCCAGCAGCGTAGTGGACTCCTATGGCTACACCTTC	CASSVVDSYGYTF
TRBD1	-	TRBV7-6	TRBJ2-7	TGTGCCAGCAGCGGGGCAGGGGGCCTCTCCTACGAGCAGTACTTC	CASSGAGGLSYEQYF
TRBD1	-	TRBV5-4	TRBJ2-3	TGTGCCAGCACCCAGACAGGGTACACAGATACGCAGTATTTT	CASTQTGYTDTQYF
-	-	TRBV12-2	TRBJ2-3	TGTGCAAGTCGCCCCGGGACTAGCGGGAGCGACACAGATACGCAGTATTTT	CASRPGTSGSDTDTQYF
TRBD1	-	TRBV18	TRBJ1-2	TGTGCCAGCTCACCAGACGGGACAGCGGGTGGCTACACCTTC	CASSPDGTAGGYTF
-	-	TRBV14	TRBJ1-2	TGTGCCAGCAGCCAAGAGGAAGGGTATGGCTACACCTTC	CASSQEEGYGYTF
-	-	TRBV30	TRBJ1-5	TGTGCCTGGGCTCGGGGGGGTGATCAGCCCCAGCATTTT	CAWARGGDQPQHF
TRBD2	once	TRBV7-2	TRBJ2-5	TGTGCCAGCAGCCCACATATCAGCGGGAGGGCTGTGGACGAGACCCAGTACTTC	CASSPHISGRAVDETQYF
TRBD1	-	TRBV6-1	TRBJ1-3	TGTGCCAGCAGTGATGACAGGGGGCTTGGAAACACCATATATTTT	CASSDDRGLGNTIYF
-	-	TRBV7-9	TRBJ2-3	TGTGCCAGCAGCTCAGGGGCCCCAGATACGCAGTATTTT	CASSSGAPDTQYF
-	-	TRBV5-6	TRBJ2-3	TGTGCCAGCAGCTTATTGTCGTCACGCACAGATACGCAGTATTTT	CASSLLSSRTDTQYF
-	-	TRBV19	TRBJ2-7	TGTGCCAGTAGTACCGCCGGGACGGCTGGAGGGGGGCAGTACTTC	CASSTAGTAGGGQYF
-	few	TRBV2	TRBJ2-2	TGTGCCAGCAGTACAACAGGGAACACCGGGGAGCTGTTTTTT	CASSTTGNTGELFF
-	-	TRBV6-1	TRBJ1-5	TGTGCCAGCAGTGAATACCGGACAGCCAATCAGCCCCAGCATTTT	CASSEYRTANQPQHF
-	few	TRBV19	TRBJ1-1	TGTGCCAGTACGATCGGAATGAACACTGAAGCTTTCTTT	CASTIGMNTEAFF
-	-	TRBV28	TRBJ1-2	TGTGCCAGCAGTTTTCGGACAGTCTATGGCTACACCTTC	CASSFRTVYGYTF
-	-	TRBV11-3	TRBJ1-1	TGTGCCAGCAGCTTGGGGGGCAGCGAGGACACTGAAGCTTTCTTT	CASSLGGSEDTEAFF
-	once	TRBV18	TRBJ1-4	TGTGCCAGCTCACCCGGGACGCAAGACGAAAAACTGTTTTTT	CASSPGTQDEKLFF
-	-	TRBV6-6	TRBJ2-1	TGTGCCAGCAGTCCAGTGAATGAGCAGTTCTTC	CASSPVNEQFF
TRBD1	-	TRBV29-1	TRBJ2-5	TGCAGCGTCGGCAGGGGGACCATCCAAGAGACCCAGTACTTC	CSVGRGTIQETQYF
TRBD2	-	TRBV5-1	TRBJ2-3	TGCGCCAGCAGCTTGGTAGCGGGAGCAGCAGATACGCAGTATTTT	CASSLVAGAADTQYF
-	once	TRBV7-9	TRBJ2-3	TGTGCCAGCAGCTTAAGCCGGACTGCAGATACGCAGTATTTT	CASSLSRTADTQYF
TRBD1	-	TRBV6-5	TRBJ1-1	TGTGCCAGCAGGCCTCAGGGGGAACAGCCTGAAGCTTTCTTT	CASRPQGEQPEAFF
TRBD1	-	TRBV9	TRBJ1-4	TGTGCCAGCAGCGTAGGATTCGACAGGGTAGGGGCTAATGAAAAACTGTTTTTT	CASSVGFDRVGANEKLFF
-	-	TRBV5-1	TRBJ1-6	TGCGCCAGCAGCTTGAGGACCGGGAATTCACCCCTCCACTTT	CASSLRTGNSPLHF
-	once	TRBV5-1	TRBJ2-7	TGCGCCAGCAGCCCTGGGACAATCGGCTCCTACGAGCAGTACTTC	CASSPGTIGSYEQYF
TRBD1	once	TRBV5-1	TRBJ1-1	TGCGCCAGCAGCTTTGACAGGGTCGGGGGGAACACTGAAGCTTTCTTT	CASSFDRVGGNTEAFF
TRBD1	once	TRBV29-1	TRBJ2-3	TGCAGCGTTGCAGGACAGGCAGGGTTGCGCGCAGATACGCAGTATTTT	CSVAGQAGLRADTQYF
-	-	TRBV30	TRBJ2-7	TGTGCCTGGAGTTCCCTTTACGAGCAGTACTTC	CAWSSLYEQYF
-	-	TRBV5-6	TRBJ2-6	TGTGCCAGCAGCTCCCGGCGATTGGAGGGGGCCAACGTCCTGACTTTC	CASSSRRLEGANVLTF
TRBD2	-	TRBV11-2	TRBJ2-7	TGTGCCAGCAGCTTAAGACCGGGACTAGGCTACGAGCAGTACTTC	CASSLRPGLGYEQYF
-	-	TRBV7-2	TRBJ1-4	TGTGCCAGCAGCTTATCCGGGACCCTTAATGAAAAACTGTTTTTT	CASSLSGTLNEKLFF
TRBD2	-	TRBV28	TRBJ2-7	TGTGCCAGCAGTCAGCGGGAGATCGAGCAGTACTTC	CASSQREIEQYF
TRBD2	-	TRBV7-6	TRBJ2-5	TGTGCCAGCACCCAACGGACTAGCGGGAGTTTTGAGACCCAGTACTTC	CASTQRTSGSFETQYF
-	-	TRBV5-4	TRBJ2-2	TGTGCCAGCAGCTTCGCCGGGAACACCGGGGAGCTGTTTTTT	CASSFAGNTGELFF
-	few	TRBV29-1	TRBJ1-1	TGCAGCGTCGCCGGGACTCAGATCCGAGAAGCTTTCTTT	CSVAGTQIREAFF
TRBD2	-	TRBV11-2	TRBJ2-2	TGTGCCAGCAGCTTAGTTGTTCGTCTAGCGGGAGGCACCGGGGAGCTGTTTTTT	CASSLVVRLAGGTGELFF
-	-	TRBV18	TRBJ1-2	TGTGCCAGCTCACCACGGGCAGGTGGCTACACCTTC	CASSPRAGGYTF
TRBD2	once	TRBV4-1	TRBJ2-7	TGCGCCAGCAGCCCCGGACTAGCGGTGTCCTACGAGCAGTACTTC	CASSPGLAVSYEQYF
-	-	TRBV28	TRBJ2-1	TGTGCCAGCAGTTTGGTGGGAGTGAATGAGCAGTTCTTC	CASSLVGVNEQFF
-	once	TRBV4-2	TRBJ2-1	TGTGCCAGCAGCCCTCAGTTGGGGCGGAGAGGCGACAATGAGCAGTTCTTC	CASSPQLGRRGDNEQFF
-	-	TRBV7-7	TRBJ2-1	TGTGCCAGCAGCTTAGCTAGCGGAGACTACAATGAGCAGTTCTTC	CASSLASGDYNEQFF
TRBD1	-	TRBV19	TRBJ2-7	TGTGCCAGGACAGGGAACTACGAGCAGTACTTC	CARTGNYEQYF
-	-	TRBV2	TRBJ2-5	TGTGCCAGAGATAGGTGGAGGTTCGGCGAGACCCAGTACTTC	CARDRWRFGETQYF
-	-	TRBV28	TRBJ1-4	TGTGCCAGCAGCCCCCGGGGAAGGCCCAATGAAAAACTGTTTTTT	CASSPRGRPNEKLFF
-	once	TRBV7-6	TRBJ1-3	TGTGCCAGCAGCTTCGACAACCCTCGGGCTGGAAACACCATATATTTT	CASSFDNPRAGNTIYF
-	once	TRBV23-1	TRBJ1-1	TGCGCCAGCAGTCAATCATTAGTCCTAGAAGCTTTCTTT	CASSQSLVLEAFF
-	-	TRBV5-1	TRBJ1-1	TGCGCCAGCAGCTTGCCAGGGAGCGACACTGAAGCTTTCTTT	CASSLPGSDTEAFF
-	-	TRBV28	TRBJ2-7	TGTGCCAGCAGTCACCCAGGGGGGCAGGGTACCTCCTACGAGCAGTACTTC	CASSHPGGQGTSYEQYF
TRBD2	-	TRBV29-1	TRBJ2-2	TGCAGCGCCCGGCGGGGGTTCGGGGAGCTGTTTTTT	CSARRGFGELFF
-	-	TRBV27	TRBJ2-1	TGTGCCAGCAGTTTATTGGGTTTCTCCTACAATGAGCAGTTCTTC	CASSLLGFSYNEQFF
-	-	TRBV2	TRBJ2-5	TGTGCCAGCGATGAGGGCAGGAGGGAGACCCAGTACTTC	CASDEGRRETQYF
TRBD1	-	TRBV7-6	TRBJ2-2	TGTGCCAGCAGCTTGGCGGGACAGGAATACACCGGGGAGCTGTTTTTT	CASSLAGQEYTGELFF